This T cell receptor beta chain was obtained from a study of post-analysis software for immune sequencing data. At the level of the study: Several disease courses (relapsing-remitting, secondary progressive and progressive-relapsing) of multiple sclerosis were included. Findings of the study overall: Patients carried 5 or 6 TRBV segments more frequently than controls did, and TRBV5-6, TRBV5-1 and TRBV20-1 were among them. Controls had significantly higher normalized Chao1 diversity than multiple sclerosis patients.

The CDR3 spans 15 residues. J was trimmed by 7 bases and V by 5 bases; bases with no gene match: 8. Germline CDR1 is SEHNR and CDR2 is FQNEAQ (reference sequence). This clonotype was observed a few times. Its antigen is still unknown. Built from TCR beta cDNA, the libraries had unique molecular identifiers in them. With 1 to 10 million T cells as the source, roughly 500,000 cDNA molecules resulted. From the PCR reads, TCRdb called clonotypes with MiXCR, one entry per CDR3 protein. The profile shows hundreds of thousands of distinct CDR3 sequences, 30% to 40% of them singletons. The clonotype comes from a girl aged 2-10 years with multiple sclerosis. The chain recombines TRBV7-9 with TRBJ2-7; TRBD2 matches at 13 bases. Sequenced input: blood. The CDR3 DNA sequence: TGTGCCAGCAGCCCAGGACTAGCGGGAGCTCGGGAGCAGTACTTC. Its translation: CASSPGLAGAREQYF.